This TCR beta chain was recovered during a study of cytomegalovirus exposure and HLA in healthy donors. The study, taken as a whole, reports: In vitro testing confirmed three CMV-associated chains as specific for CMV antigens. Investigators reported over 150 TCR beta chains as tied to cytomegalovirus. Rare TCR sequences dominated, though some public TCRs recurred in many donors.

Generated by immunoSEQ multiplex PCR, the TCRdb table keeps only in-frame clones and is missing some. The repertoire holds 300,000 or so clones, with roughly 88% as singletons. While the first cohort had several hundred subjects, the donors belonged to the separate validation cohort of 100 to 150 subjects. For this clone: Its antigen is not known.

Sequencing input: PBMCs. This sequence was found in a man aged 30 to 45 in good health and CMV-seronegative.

Here the CDR3 DNA reads TGTGCCAGCAGCTTCAGGGGGAGACAAGAGACCCAGTACTTC. It specifies CASSFRGRQETQYF. The rearrangement joins TRBV7-9 to TRBJ2-5, with TRBD1 matching over 7 bases. The germline gives CDR1 SEHNR, CDR2 FQNEAQ (reference sequence). V shed 3 bases, J shed 2 bases, and the junction held 3 bases outside the gene matches. CDR3 length: 14 residues.